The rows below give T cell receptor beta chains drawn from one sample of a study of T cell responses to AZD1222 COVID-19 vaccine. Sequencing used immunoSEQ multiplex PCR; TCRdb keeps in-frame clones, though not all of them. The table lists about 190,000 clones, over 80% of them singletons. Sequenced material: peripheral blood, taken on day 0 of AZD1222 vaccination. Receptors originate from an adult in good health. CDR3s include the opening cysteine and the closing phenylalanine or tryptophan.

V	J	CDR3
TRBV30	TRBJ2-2	CAWSVHGNTGELFF
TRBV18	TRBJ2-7	CASSPATGTGVLYEQYF
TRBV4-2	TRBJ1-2	CASSQPGQGSGYTF
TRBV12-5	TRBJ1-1	CASGLAMNTEAFF
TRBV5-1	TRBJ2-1	CASSSRGEGAEQFF
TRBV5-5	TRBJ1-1	CASSLIFGRFIQEAFF
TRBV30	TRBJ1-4	CAWRGGFNEKLFF
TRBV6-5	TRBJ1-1	CASSYSGLPMNTEAFF
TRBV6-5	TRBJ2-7	CASRSDSYEQYF
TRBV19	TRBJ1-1	CASSIVVTGRDEAFF
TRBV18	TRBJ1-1	CASSPGRQGGTEAFF
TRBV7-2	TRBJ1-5	CASSRDSNQPQHF
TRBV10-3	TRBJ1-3	CAINAGTGNTIYF
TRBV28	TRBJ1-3	CASSLSQHGNTIYF
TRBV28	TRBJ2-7	CASSFPGTSGKYF
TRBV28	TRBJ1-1	CASSLGLTEAFF
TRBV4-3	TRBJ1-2	CASSQVGSYGYTF
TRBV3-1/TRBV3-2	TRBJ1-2	CATLGQLDSGGYTF
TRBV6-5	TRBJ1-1	CASRLQGNTEAFF
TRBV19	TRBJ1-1	CASRDTEAFF
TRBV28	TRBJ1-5	CASSLPGAGFAPQHF
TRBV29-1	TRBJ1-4	CSAPSRGQLFF
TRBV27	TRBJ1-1	CASSAGQGRGTEAFF
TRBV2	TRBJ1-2	CASSLFGTGGGYTF
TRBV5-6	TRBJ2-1	CASSLLTDSYNEQFF
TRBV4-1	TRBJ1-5	CASSQAPGTEIYSNQPQHF
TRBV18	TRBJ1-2	CASSPSGNSWRFDYTF
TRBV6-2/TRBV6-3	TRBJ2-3	CASSDTSVTDTQYF
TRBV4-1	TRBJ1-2	CASSQVGTGLGGYTF
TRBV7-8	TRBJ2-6	CASSSTLQGTGANVLTF
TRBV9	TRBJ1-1	CASSVGGAEAFF
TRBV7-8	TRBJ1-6	CASSQRDRTNSPLHF
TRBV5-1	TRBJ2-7	CASSRTSLAGGSYEQYF
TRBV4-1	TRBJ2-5	CASSQGPTGGTETQYF
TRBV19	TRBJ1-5	CASSILENQPQHF
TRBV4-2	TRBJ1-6	CASAREDGYNSPLHF
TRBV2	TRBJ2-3	CASKGRLATDTQYF
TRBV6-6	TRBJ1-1	CASSFGESGTEAFF
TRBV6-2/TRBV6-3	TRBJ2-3	CASSPSVAGAGDTQYF
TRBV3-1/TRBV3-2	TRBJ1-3	CASSQEAASSGNTIYF
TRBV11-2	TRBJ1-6	CASSSATGKVVGSPLHF
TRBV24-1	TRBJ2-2	CATSDLATANTGELFF
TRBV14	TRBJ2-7	CASSRLRGYEQYF
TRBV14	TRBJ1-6	CASSQGQGRGSPLHF
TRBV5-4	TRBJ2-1	CASSWGPDSYNEQFF
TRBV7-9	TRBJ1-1	CASPTLEAFF
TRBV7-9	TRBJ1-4	CAVSGRGVLATNEKLFF
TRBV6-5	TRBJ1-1	CASSYLYRRGGFEAFF
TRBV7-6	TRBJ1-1	CASSRGQNTEAFF
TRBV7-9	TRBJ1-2	CASSLGDRGSYGYTF
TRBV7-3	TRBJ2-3	CASSDPGSSQYF
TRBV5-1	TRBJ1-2	CASSPSPGQLNYGYTF
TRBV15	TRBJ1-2	CATREESNYGYTF
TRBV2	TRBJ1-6	CASTGGNYSPLHF